A single sample gave rise to the 24 T cell receptor beta chains below, sequenced in a study of CD8+ T cells in alopecia areata. RNA extraction and reverse transcription yielded cDNA as sequencing template. This table comes from immunoSEQ multiplex PCR, and its TCRdb copy is limited to in-frame clones, with some not included. In the table there are several thousand clones, about two thirds of which are singletons. The sequenced sample consisted of skin. These receptors were collected from a human donor in good health.

This sequence joins TRBV4-1 and TRBJ2-1; 8 bases are a match to TRBD2. Germline V lookup: CDR1 MGHRA, CDR2 YSYEKL. V lost 11 bases to trimming and J lost 10 bases; unmatched junction nucleotides: 28. The CDR3 has 18 amino acids. CDR3 bases: TGCGCCTCGAAGCCAGGGTCAGGACTAGCAGAGGGCTTGGGAGAGCAGTTCTTC. Translating it yields CASKPGSGLAEGLGEQFF.

This rearrangement joins TRBV4-1 to TRBJ2-1; D might be TRBD1 (6 bases). Germline V gives CDR1 MGHRA, CDR2 YSYEKL. Trimming shortened V by 1 base and J by 6 bases, and 10 bases separated the two germline ends. This CDR3 has 14 amino acids. The CDR3 spells CASSQARGTNEQFF. The CDR3 DNA sequence: TGCGCCAGCAGCCAAGCTAGGGGGACCAATGAGCAGTTCTTC.

V gene TRBV30 combines with J gene TRBJ2-2, with 8 bases that match TRBD1. In germline, CDR1 is GTSNPN, CDR2 SVGIG (reference sequence). The CDR3 contains 14 residues. V dropped 7 bases and J dropped 4; count of bases not matched to a gene: 8. This CDR3 reads CASRTGFGTGELFF. For the CDR3, the DNA is TGTGCCTCTCGGACAGGGTTCGGCACCGGGGAGCTGTTTTTT.

V usage is TRBV5-6 and J usage is TRBJ2-1, with 9 positions matching TRBD2. The length of the CDR3 is 15 residues. J gave up 7 bases and V 1 base, and 6 bases lay outside the gene matches. Germline V gene lookup returns CDR1 SGHDT and CDR2 YYEEEE. CDR3 nucleotide sequence: TGTGCCAGCAGCTTGTACGGACTAGCGAAAAATGAGCAGTTCTTC. Translation: CASSLYGLAKNEQFF. The full variable domain, rest sourced from reference TRBV5-6 and TRBJ2-1, is DAGVTQSPTHLIKTRGQQVTLRCSPKSGHDTVSWYQQALGQGPQFIFQYYEEEERQRGNFPDRFSGHQFPNYSSELNVNALLLGDSALYLCASSLYGLAKNEQFFGPGTRLTVL.

The chain couples TRBV7-2 to TRBJ2-1; 15 bases agree with TRBD2. Germline assignment: CDR1 SGHTA and CDR2 FQGNSA. The CDR3 runs to 18 residues. V lost 1 base, J lost 7 bases, and 8 bases stayed unmatched. The CDR3 nucleotides read TGTGCCAGCAGCTTAGTCCACGGGACTAGCGGGAGGAGTAATGAGCAGTTCTTC. Protein sequence: CASSLVHGTSGRSNEQFF.

This rearrangement joins TRBV7-9 to TRBJ2-3, with no clear D. The CDR3 sequence is 16 residues long. Germline V gene data show CDR1 as SEHNR and CDR2 as FQNEAQ (reference sequence). Trimming removed 5 bases from V and 2 bases from J, with 17 bases in between. The DNA of the CDR3 is TGTGCCAGCAGCACCACGGCCCACCGCCTCACAGATACGCAGTATTTT. Encoded protein: CASSTTAHRLTDTQYF.

The chain joins TRBV18 to TRBJ2-7, with 9 bases matching TRBD2. This CDR3 region has 15 residues. The V and J ends lost 2 bases and 2 bases, in that order; junction bases with no gene match: 4. Germline assignment: CDR1 KGHSH and CDR2 LQKENI. CDR3 nucleotides: TGTGCCAGCTCACCAGGACTAGCGTCTACCTACGAGCAGTACTTC. It encodes CASSPGLASTYEQYF.

In this sample, this clone turned up once. J is TRBJ2-7 and V is TRBV28; D perhaps matches TRBD1 (5 bases). Between the trimmed V and J ends, which lost 5 bases and 9 bases, there was a span of 11 bases. Germline V gene sequence: CDR1 MDHEN, CDR2 SYDVKM. The CDR3 extends over 11 amino acids. CDR3 nucleotides: TGTGCCAGCAGTCCGGACAAGGGGCAGTACTTC. This translates into CASSPDKGQYF.

V and J are TRBV28 and TRBJ1-5, with D possibly TRBD1 on 5 matching bases. The V end was cut by 6 bases, the J end by 0 bases, with 15 bases between. The CDR3 spans 16 residues. CDR1 is MDHEN, CDR2 SYDVKM, per germline. The CDR3 region is CASSRVQGNSNQPQHF. The CDR3 DNA reads TGTGCCAGCAGCCGCGTCCAGGGTAATAGCAATCAGCCCCAGCATTTT.

The CDR3: CASSYSGGEQFF. As DNA, the CDR3 is TGTGCCAGCAGCTACAGTGGCGGTGAGCAGTTCTTC. V gene TRBV6-6 combines with J gene TRBJ2-1, with D unclear. The length of the CDR3 is 12 residues. The V and J ends lost 6 bases and 9 bases respectively, with 12 bases between them. CDR1 MNHNY and CDR2 SVGAGI come from the germline V gene (reference sequence).

This clone came up a few times. The rearrangement uses TRBV6-5 and TRBJ2-7, with 9 bases lining up with TRBD2. This CDR3 has 15 residues. The germline V gene encodes CDR1 MNHEY and CDR2 SVGAGI. J gave up 0 bases and V 0 bases, and 0 bases lay outside the gene matches. CDR3 nucleotide sequence: TGTGCCAGCAGTTACTCTAGCGGGAGCTCCTACGAGCAGTACTTC. Amino acid sequence: CASSYSSGSSYEQYF.

This clone was counted once. The V gene is TRBV11-2, the J gene TRBJ1-1, with D possibly TRBD1 on 6 matching bases. The length of the CDR3 is 14 residues. Per the germline V gene, CDR1 is SGHAT and CDR2 is FQNNGV. V dropped 6 bases and J dropped 8 bases, with 19 bases sitting between them. CDR3 nucleotides: TGTGCCAGCAGTCTCCAAACACTGACAGGAGAAGCTTTCTTT. Translated, it gives CASSLQTLTGEAFF.

The genes are TRBV2 and TRBJ2-3; D gene uncertain. V lost 3 bases and J lost 0, with 7 bases in between. The CDR3 has 14 amino acids. CDR1 and CDR2 from the germline V gene are SNHLY and FYNNEI. This CDR3 is CASSDVSSTDTQYF. DNA of the CDR3: TGTGCCAGCAGTGACGTCTCTAGCACAGATACGCAGTATTTT.

V is TRBV5-1 and J is TRBJ2-2; D not certain. Germline V gene sequence: CDR1 SGHRS, CDR2 YFSETQ. The length of the CDR3 is 16 residues. Trimming cost V 1 base and J 1 base, with 11 bases left between them. DNA for the CDR3: TGCGCCAGCAGCTTGTCGGTAGCTTTGAACACCGGGGAGCTGTTTTTT. Protein: CASSLSVALNTGELFF.

This clone was observed a few times. The V call is TRBV19, the J call TRBJ2-1; 12 nucleotides match TRBD1. The CDR3 has 15 amino acids. Germline assignment: CDR1 LNHDA and CDR2 SQIVND (reference sequence). The trim removed 7 bases at V and 9 bases at J, leaving 10 bases unmatched. The CDR3 region has the DNA TGTGCCAGTACCAATCAGGGACAGGGGGCAAGTGAGCAGTTCTTC. Protein: CASTNQGQGASEQFF.

The chain employs TRBV29-1 and TRBJ1-2; 7 positions agree with TRBD1. Germline assignment: CDR1 SQVTM and CDR2 ANQGSEA. J was trimmed by 4 bases and V by 5 bases; bases with no gene match: 10. The CDR3 is 14 residues long. In DNA form, the CDR3 reads TGCAGCGTTCCAAGACAGGGAGTGAGCTATGGCTACACCTTC. Protein sequence: CSVPRQGVSYGYTF.

The CDR3 DNA follows: TGTGCCAGCAGTGACGGCCCCGGACGGGAAAGGGCCGAGCAGTACTTC. This encodes CASSDGPGRERAEQYF. This chain joins TRBV6-4 and TRBJ2-7, with TRBD2 as a possible D gene (5 bases). CDR3 length: 16 residues. Trimming removed 2 bases at V and 6 bases at J, with 20 bases between. CDR1 MRHNA and CDR2 SNTAGT come from the germline V gene.

In DNA, the CDR3 is TGTGCCAGCAGCTCGGACCCGCGAATCACAGATACGCAGTATTTT. It yields the protein CASSSDPRITDTQYF. V gene TRBV7-2 combines with J gene TRBJ2-3; D is ambiguous. The V gene lost 4 bases and the J gene lost 2 bases, with 13 bases spanning the gap. The CDR3 is made up of 15 amino acids. Germline CDR1 and CDR2: SGHTA and FQGNSA.

This clone was seen a single time. J is TRBJ2-6 and V is TRBV15; D is ambiguous. The germline gives CDR1 LNHNV, CDR2 YYDKDF (reference sequence). The CDR3 is 14 residues long. V dropped 0 bases and J dropped 1 base, with 1 base sitting between them. CDR3 sequence: CATSRDSGANVLTF. The CDR3 DNA reads as TGTGCCACCAGCAGAGATTCTGGGGCCAACGTCCTGACTTTC.

This clone was counted only a few times. V and J are TRBV10-3 and TRBJ2-7, with 10 bases lining up with TRBD2. Per germline, CDR1 ENHRY and CDR2 SYGVKD. V gave up 4 bases and J gave up 2 bases; unmatched junction bases: 2. The CDR3 length is 14 residues. The CDR3 loop reads CAISAGLAAYEQYF. CDR3 coding DNA: TGTGCCATCAGTGCAGGACTAGCGGCCTACGAGCAGTACTTC.

The chain combines TRBV5-6 with TRBJ1-2; D uncertain. The CDR3 has 11 amino acids. Germline V gene data show CDR1 as SGHDT and CDR2 as YYEEEE. V gave up 2 bases and J gave up 8 bases, with 7 bases separating them. The CDR3 loop is CASSFGDGYTF. DNA for the CDR3: TGTGCCAGCAGCTTCGGCGACGGCTACACCTTC. The whole variable domain, filled in from reference TRBV5-6 and TRBJ1-2, reads DAGVTQSPTHLIKTRGQQVTLRCSPKSGHDTVSWYQQALGQGPQFIFQYYEEEERQRGNFPDRFSGHQFPNYSSELNVNALLLGDSALYLCASSFGDGYTFGSGTRLTVV.

The chain joins TRBV19 to TRBJ2-2; D is perhaps TRBD1 or TRBD2 (5 bases each). V lost 6 bases to trimming and J lost 3 bases, with 11 bases between them. CDR3 length equals 14 residues. Germline CDR1 LNHDA, CDR2 SQIVND (reference sequence). CDR3: CASRRGVYTGELFF. In nucleotides, the CDR3 is TGTGCCAGTAGGAGGGGCGTCTACACCGGGGAGCTGTTTTTT. Supplemented by reference TRBV19 and TRBJ2-2, the full variable domain reads DGGITQSPKYLFRKEGQNVTLSCEQNLNHDAMYWYRQDPGQGLRLIYYSQIVNDFQKGDIAEGYSVSREKKESFPLTVTSAQKNPTAFYLCASRRGVYTGELFFGEGSRLTVL.

V usage is TRBV28 and J usage is TRBJ1-5, with D possibly matching TRBD1 (5 bases). The CDR3 sequence is 14 residues long. Germline V lookup: CDR1 MDHEN, CDR2 SYDVKM. Trimming cost V 3 bases and J 5 bases, with 11 bases left between them. In DNA, the CDR3 is TGTGCCAGCAGTTTGAAGGGGTGGGATCAGCCCCAGCATTTT. It translates to CASSLKGWDQPQHF.

This rearrangement joins TRBV5-1 to TRBJ2-1, with 8 bases identical to TRBD2. The CDR3 runs to 15 residues. Germline CDR1 SGHRS, CDR2 YFSETQ. J lost 8 bases, V lost 0 bases, and 7 bases had no gene match. The CDR3 nucleotides are TGCGCCAGCAGCTTGGACAGCGGGAGCGGGGATGAGCAGTTCTTC. It is translated as CASSLDSGSGDEQFF. Filled out from reference TRBV5-1 and TRBJ2-1, the complete variable domain reads KAGVTQTPRYLIKTRGQQVTLSCSPISGHRSVSWYQQTPGQGLQFLFEYFSETQRNKGNFPGRFSGRQFSNSRSEMNVSTLELGDSALYLCASSLDSGSGDEQFFGPGTRLTVL.